This TCR beta chain was sequenced during a study of blood T cell repertoires in COVID-19. Profiling relied on immunoSEQ multiplex PCR, and the TCRdb table lists in-frame clones only, not all of them. This table has approximately 97,000 clones, less than 85% appearing once. Per germline, CDR1 SGHRS and CDR2 YFSETQ. The V and J ends lost 0 bases and 3 bases, in that order; junction bases with no gene match: 5. This CDR3 is 16 amino acids long. Specimen: peripheral blood. This sequence joins TRBV5-1 and TRBJ1-2, with 10 positions matching TRBD1. This TCR was sampled from a man older than 75 with acute or convalescent COVID-19. CDR3 nucleotides: TGCGCCAGCAGCTTGGATCAGACAGGGGGCGACTATGGCTACACCTTC. Translation gives CASSLDQTGGDYGYTF.